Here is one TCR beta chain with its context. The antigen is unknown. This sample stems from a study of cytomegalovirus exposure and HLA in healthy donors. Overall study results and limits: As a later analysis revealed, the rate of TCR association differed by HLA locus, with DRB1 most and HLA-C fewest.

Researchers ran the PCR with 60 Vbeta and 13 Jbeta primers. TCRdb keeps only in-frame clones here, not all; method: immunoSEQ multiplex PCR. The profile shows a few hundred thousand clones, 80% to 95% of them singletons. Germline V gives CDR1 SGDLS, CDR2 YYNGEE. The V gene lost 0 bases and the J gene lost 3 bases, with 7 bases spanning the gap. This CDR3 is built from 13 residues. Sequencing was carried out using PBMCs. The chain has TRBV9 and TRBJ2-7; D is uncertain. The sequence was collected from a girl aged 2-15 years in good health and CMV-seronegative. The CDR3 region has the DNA TGTGCCAGCAGCGTAGCTACGGGCTACGAGCAGTACTTC. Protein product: CASSVATGYEQYF.